Described below is a single T cell receptor beta chain sequence and its context. What antigen it recognizes has not been identified. No much larger clonotype is one base removed from it; base qualities were not supplied. These data are taken from a study of blood T cell repertoires in COVID-19 (dated by TCRdb to the early 2020s). Regarding the complete study: Samples from collaborators originated in the United States, Italy and Spain and spanned both the acute and convalescent phases of COVID-19. Samples were obtained from the ongoing ImmuneRACE study (first 160 participants) and from 1,000 to 1,500 subjects provided by 6 global collaborators. A freely available public database, intended as a resource for researchers studying the immune response to SARS-CoV-2, is where the repertoires were released. Nearly every sample came with metadata listing a de-identified subject ID, COVID-19 status, age in years and sex. Where available, HLA class I and class II types were obtained from metadata supplied by the sample provider rather than from assay-based typing. Deeply sampled blood TCRbeta repertoires from subjects exposed to, actively infected with, or recovered from COVID-19 were included in the dataset. The material from the prospective study consisted of cDNA or gDNA derived from T cells, B-cell-depleted T cells, or PBMCs.

Study-wide findings and limitations: The quantity of clinical and demographic metadata differed by source and by participant and was supplied without curation.

The immunoSEQ Assay, a bias-controlled multiplex PCR, was used to amplify TCRbeta CDR3 regions from genomic DNA. Concerning the study's data processing: The number of nucleated cells in each sample was estimated from the amplification of reference gene primers within the assay. To quantify the absolute abundance of each unique TCRbeta CDR3 rearrangement, sequence reads were collapsed and filtered. Productive Simpson clonality was computed per sample as the square root of Simpson's diversity index over productive rearrangements. In TCRdb, the immuneACCESS table is reduced to in-frame sequences with V and J assigned. These tables do not hold every clone; where another copy was compared, an unresolved V gene accounts for under half, and the others remain unexplained. The DNA was the basis for D and trimming; V, J and clone size are from that table. For this sample the table gives approximately 110,000 clones, of which around 88% were detected only once. The ten largest make up about 1% of the sample.

Whole blood was collected in K2EDTA tubes by collaborating institutions according to the institutions' own protocols. Collaborator samples were shipped for TCRbeta analysis as frozen whole blood, isolated PBMCs, or DNA extracted from either sample type. Trimming at the junction amounts to 5 bases on V and 3 bases on J, and the germline ends lie 14 bases apart. The cysteine opens and the phenylalanine closes a CDR3 of 14 amino acids. Only the CDR3 region is kept as DNA, spanning 42 bases read in frame from base 1. Taken from the germline V gene, the CDR1 and CDR2 loops are SGHRS and YFSETQ. This clonotype was sampled from a woman between 50 and 59 years old with active or convalescent COVID-19. The sample comprised peripheral blood. This receptor chain uses TRBV5-1 and TRBJ1-1; no D segment can be confidently identified. The bases are TGCGCCAGCAGTTCAACCAGGCGAGACACTGAAGCTTTCTTT. The encoded protein is CASSSTRRDTEAFF.